Presented here are 9 T cell receptor beta chains from one specimen sequenced in a study of OX40 agonist ivuxolimab in advanced cancers. Sequencing used immunoSEQ multiplex PCR; TCRdb keeps in-frame clones, though not all of them. Of tens of thousands of clones detected, more than 65% appear once; the ten largest clones hold 11%. The source material was CD4+ or CD8+ T cells sorted from blood, sampled in a trial of the OX40 agonist ivuxolimab. All receptors derive from an adult with an advanced solid tumor such as melanoma, head and neck, liver or kidney cancer.

The rearrangement joins TRBV20-1 to TRBJ1-1, with D unclear. V gave up 4 bases and J gave up 5 bases, with 8 bases separating them. The CDR3 spans 11 residues. Per the germline V gene, CDR1 is DFQATT and CDR2 is SNEGSKA (reference sequence). The CDR3 DNA is TGCAGTGCTAAGAGGGATACTGAAGCTTTCTTT. Translated, it gives CSAKRDTEAFF.

This clone was picked up one time. The chain combines TRBV7-8 with TRBJ2-5; D assignment may be TRBD1 or TRBD2 (6 bases each). V was clipped by 4 bases and J by 5 bases, with 17 bases between them. There are 15 residues in the CDR3. Germline V gene data show CDR1 as SGHVS and CDR2 as FQNEAQ. CDR3 protein: CASSSSSGAGETQYF. The CDR3 DNA reads TGTGCCAGCAGCTCCTCCTCGGGGGCTGGGGAGACCCAGTACTTC. The variable domain in full, completed from reference TRBV7-8 and TRBJ2-5, reads GAGVSQSPRYKVAKRGQDVALRCDPISGHVSLFWYQQALGQGPEFLTYFQNEAQLDKSGLPSDRFFAERPEGSVSTLKIQRTQQEDSAVYLCASSSSSGAGETQYFGPGTRLLVL.

This clone was recorded only once. The genes are TRBV5-5 and TRBJ1-2; no clear D. Trimming cost V 1 base and J 2 bases, with 12 bases left between them. CDR3 length equals 15 residues. CDR1 and CDR2 (germline): SGHKS, YYEKEE (reference sequence). Here the CDR3 DNA reads TGTGCCAGCAGCTTGAGCGGTCAGACCAACTATGGCTACACCTTC. Encoded protein: CASSLSGQTNYGYTF.

The V call is TRBV5-1, the J call TRBJ2-5; no firm D call. The CDR3 contains 11 residues. The germline gives CDR1 SGHRS, CDR2 YFSETQ. The V and J ends lost 7 bases and 5 bases respectively, with 9 bases between them. The chain's CDR3 is CASGPEETQYF. CDR3 in DNA: TGCGCCAGCGGGCCCGAGGAGACCCAGTACTTC.

This chain connects TRBV7-8 to TRBJ2-5; 8 bases are shared with TRBD1. Germline V lookup: CDR1 SGHVS, CDR2 FQNEAQ. This CDR3 region has 16 residues. The ends lost 0 bases at V and 2 bases at J; junction bases unmatched: 5. The CDR3 DNA sequence: TGTGCCAGCAGCTTAGCAGACAGGGGCTTACAAGAGACCCAGTACTTC. Its translation is CASSLADRGLQETQYF.

The chain is built from TRBV11-2 and TRBJ2-7; no clear D. From germline, CDR1 is SGHAT and CDR2 FQNNGV. Trimming took 4 bases from V and 5 from J, leaving 9 bases between them. CDR3 length equals 12 residues. The chain's CDR3 is CASSSFVDEQYF. CDR3 nucleotide sequence: TGTGCCAGCAGCTCGTTTGTCGACGAGCAGTACTTC.

This chain joins TRBV5-8 and TRBJ2-7; 7 nucleotides align to TRBD1. CDR1 and CDR2 from the germline V gene are SGHTS and YDEGEE. The CDR3 has 15 amino acids. V shed 4 bases, J shed 5 bases, and the junction held 12 bases outside the gene matches. CDR3 residues: CASSHRIRQGDEQYF. For the CDR3, the DNA is TGTGCCAGCAGCCATAGAATTCGACAGGGCGACGAGCAGTACTTC.

The chain carries TRBV10-3 and TRBJ2-3; D might be TRBD2 (6 bases). The ends were cut back, 4 bases at V and 4 bases at J, with 6 bases in the middle. There are 12 residues in the CDR3. The germline V gene encodes CDR1 ENHRY and CDR2 SYGVKD. The CDR3 loop reads CAISAGADTQYF. In nucleotides, the CDR3 is TGTGCCATCAGTGCGGGGGCAGATACGCAGTATTTT.

This clone came up a few times. The J gene is TRBJ1-4, the V gene TRBV5-1; no clear D gene. Trimming removed 4 bases from V and 4 bases from J, with 8 bases in between. The V gene's germline CDR1 is SGHRS and CDR2 YFSETQ. CDR3 length equals 13 residues. The CDR3 protein is CASSPGRNEKLFF. The CDR3 region has the DNA TGCGCCAGCAGCCCAGGACGTAATGAAAAACTGTTTTTT.